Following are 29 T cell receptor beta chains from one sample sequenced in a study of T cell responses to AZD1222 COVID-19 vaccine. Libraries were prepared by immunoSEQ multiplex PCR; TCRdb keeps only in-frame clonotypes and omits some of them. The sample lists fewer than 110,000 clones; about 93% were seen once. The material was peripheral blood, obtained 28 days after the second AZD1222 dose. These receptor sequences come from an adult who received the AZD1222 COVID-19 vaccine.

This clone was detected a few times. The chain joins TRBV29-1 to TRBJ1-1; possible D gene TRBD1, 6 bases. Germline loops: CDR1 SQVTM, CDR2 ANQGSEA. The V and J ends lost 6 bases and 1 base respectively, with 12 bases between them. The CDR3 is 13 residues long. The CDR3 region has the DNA TGCAGCGTGGCCGGACAGCAGAACACTGAAGCTTTCTTT. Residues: CSVAGQQNTEAFF.

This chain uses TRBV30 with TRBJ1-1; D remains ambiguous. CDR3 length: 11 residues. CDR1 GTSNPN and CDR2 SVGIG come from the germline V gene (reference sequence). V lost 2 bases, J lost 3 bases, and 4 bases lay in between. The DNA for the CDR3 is TGTGCCTGGAGTTTCCACACTGAAGCTTTCTTT. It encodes CAWSFHTEAFF.

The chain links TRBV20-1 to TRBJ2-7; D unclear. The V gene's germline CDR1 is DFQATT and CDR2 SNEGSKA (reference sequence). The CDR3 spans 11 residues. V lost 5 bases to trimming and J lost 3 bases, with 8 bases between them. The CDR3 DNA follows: TGCAGTGCTCCGAACTACTACGAGCAGTACTTC. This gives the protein CSAPNYYEQYF.

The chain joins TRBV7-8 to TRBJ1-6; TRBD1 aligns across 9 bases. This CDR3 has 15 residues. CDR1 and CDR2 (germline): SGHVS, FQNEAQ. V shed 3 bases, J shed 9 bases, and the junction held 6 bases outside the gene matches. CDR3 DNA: TGTGCCAGCAGCTTCGTTGGACAGGGGAGTTCACCCCTCCACTTT. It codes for CASSFVGQGSSPLHF.

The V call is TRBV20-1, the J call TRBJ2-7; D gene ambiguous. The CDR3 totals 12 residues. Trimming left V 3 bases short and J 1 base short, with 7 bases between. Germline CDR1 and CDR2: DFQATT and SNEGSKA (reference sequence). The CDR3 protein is CSASPRSYEQYF. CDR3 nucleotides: TGCAGTGCTAGTCCTCGTTCCTACGAGCAGTACTTC.

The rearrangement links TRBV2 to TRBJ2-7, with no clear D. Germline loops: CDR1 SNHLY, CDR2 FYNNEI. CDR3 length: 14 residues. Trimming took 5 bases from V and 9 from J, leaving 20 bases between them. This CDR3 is CASSSTATTLGQYF. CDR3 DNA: TGTGCCAGCAGTAGTACAGCAACTACCCTCGGGCAGTACTTC.

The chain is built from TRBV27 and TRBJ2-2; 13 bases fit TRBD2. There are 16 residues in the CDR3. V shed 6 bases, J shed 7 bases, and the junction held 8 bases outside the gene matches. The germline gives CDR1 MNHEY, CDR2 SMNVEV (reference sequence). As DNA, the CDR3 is TGTGCCAGCAGCAGCGGACTAGCGGGGGCCGGCGGGGAGCTGTTTTTT. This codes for CASSSGLAGAGGELFF.

CDR3: CASNPRGLVYNEQFF. The DNA of the CDR3 is TGTGCCAGTAACCCTCGGGGACTAGTCTACAATGAGCAGTTCTTC. The genes are TRBV19 and TRBJ2-1; TRBD2 matches 8 bases. The ends lost 7 bases at V and 3 bases at J; junction bases unmatched: 8. The CDR3 spans 15 residues. The germline V gene encodes CDR1 LNHDA and CDR2 SQIVND (reference sequence).

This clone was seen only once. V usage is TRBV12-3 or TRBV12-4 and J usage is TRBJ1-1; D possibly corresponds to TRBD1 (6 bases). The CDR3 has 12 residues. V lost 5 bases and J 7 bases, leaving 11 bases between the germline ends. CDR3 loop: CASSPGALEAFF. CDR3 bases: TGTGCCAGCAGTCCAGGGGCTCTTGAAGCTTTCTTT.

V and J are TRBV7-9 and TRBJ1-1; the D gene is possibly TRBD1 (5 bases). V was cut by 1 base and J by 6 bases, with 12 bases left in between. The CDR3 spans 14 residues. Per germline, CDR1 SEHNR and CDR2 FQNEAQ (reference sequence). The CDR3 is CASSLGGGTPEAFF. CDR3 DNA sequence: TGTGCCAGCAGCTTAGGTGGGGGTACGCCTGAAGCTTTCTTT.

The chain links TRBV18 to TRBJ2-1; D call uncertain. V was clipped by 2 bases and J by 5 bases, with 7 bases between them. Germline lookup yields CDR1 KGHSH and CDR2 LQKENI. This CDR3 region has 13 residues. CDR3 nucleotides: TGTGCCAGCTCACCATCTTTCAACAATGAGCAGTTCTTC. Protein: CASSPSFNNEQFF.

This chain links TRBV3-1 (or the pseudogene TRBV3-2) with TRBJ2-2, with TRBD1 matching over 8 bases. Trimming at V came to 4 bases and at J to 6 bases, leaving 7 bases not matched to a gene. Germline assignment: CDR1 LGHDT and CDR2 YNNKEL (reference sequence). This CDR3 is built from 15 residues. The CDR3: CASSPADREAGELFF. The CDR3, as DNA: TGTGCCAGCAGCCCAGCGGACAGGGAGGCCGGGGAGCTGTTTTTT.

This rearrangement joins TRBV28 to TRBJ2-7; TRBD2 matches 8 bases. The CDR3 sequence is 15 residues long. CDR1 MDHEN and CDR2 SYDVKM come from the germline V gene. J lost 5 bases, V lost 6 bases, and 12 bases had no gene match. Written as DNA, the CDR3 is TGTGCCAGCAGCGTCCCCGGGACTAGTTTCCACGAGCAGTACTTC. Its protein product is CASSVPGTSFHEQYF.

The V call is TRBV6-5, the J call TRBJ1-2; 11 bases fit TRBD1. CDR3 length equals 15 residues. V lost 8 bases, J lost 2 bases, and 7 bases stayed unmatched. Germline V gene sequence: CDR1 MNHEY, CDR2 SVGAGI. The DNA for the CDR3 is TGTGCCAGCTGCAAGGACAGGGGGCAGAACTATGGCTACACCTTC. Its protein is CASCKDRGQNYGYTF.

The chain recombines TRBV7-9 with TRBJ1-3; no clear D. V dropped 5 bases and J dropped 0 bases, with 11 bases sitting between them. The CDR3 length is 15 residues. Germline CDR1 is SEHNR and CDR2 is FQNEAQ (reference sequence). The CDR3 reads CASSQDNSSGNTIYF. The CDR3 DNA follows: TGTGCCAGCAGCCAAGACAACAGCTCTGGAAACACCATATATTTT.

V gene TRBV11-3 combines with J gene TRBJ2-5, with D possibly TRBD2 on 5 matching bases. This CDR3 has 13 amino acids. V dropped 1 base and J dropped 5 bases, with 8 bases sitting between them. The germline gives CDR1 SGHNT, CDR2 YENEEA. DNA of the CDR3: TGTGCCAGCAGCTTAGGACGAGGGGAGACCCAGTACTTC. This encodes CASSLGRGETQYF.

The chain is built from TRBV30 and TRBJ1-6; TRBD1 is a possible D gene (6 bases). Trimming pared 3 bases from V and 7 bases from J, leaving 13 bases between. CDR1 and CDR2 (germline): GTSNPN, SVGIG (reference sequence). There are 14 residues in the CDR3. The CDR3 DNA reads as TGTGCCTGGAGAAAGGAAGGGGGAAATTCACCCCTCCACTTT. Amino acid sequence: CAWRKEGGNSPLHF. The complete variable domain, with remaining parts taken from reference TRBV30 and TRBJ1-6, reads SQTIHQWPATLVQPVGSPLSLECTVEGTSNPNLYWYRQAAGRGLQLLFYSVGIGQISSEVPQNLSASRPQDRQFILSSKKLLLSDSGFYLCAWRKEGGNSPLHFGNGTRLTVT.

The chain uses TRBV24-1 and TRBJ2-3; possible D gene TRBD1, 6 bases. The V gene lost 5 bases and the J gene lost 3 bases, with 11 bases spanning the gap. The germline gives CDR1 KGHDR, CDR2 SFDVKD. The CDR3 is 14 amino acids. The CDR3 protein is CATSGLTGTDTQYF. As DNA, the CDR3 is TGTGCCACCAGTGGGCTTACAGGGACAGATACGCAGTATTTT.

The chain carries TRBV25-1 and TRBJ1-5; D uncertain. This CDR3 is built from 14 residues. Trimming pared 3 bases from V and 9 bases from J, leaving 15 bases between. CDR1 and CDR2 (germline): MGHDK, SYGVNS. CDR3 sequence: CASSDSGVNGPQHF. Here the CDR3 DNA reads TGTGCCAGCAGTGATTCCGGCGTTAATGGGCCCCAGCATTTT. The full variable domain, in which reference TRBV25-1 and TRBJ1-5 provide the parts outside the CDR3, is EADIYQTPRYLVIGTGKKITLECSQTMGHDKMYWYQQDPGMELHLIHYSYGVNSTEKGDLSSESTVSRIRTEHFPLTLESARPSHTSQYLCASSDSGVNGPQHFGDGTRLSIL.

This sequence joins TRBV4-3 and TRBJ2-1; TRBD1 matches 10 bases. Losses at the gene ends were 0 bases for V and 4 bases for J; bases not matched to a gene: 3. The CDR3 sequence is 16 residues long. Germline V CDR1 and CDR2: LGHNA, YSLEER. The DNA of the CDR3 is TGCGCCAGCAGCCAAGACCGGACAGGGGGGTACAATGAGCAGTTCTTC. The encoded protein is CASSQDRTGGYNEQFF.

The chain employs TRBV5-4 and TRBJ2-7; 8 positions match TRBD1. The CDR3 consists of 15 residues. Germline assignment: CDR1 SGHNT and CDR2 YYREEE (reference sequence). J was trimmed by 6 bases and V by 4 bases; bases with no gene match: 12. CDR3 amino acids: CASSAPGQEAGEQYF. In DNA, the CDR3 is TGTGCCAGCAGCGCTCCGGGACAGGAGGCCGGCGAGCAGTACTTC.

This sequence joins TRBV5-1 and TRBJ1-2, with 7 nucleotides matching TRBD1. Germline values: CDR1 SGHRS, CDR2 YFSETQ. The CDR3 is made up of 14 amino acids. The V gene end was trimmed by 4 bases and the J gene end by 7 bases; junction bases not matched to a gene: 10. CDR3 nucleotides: TGCGCCAGCAGCCCCGGGAGGGGGCAGGTTGGCTACACCTTC. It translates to CASSPGRGQVGYTF.

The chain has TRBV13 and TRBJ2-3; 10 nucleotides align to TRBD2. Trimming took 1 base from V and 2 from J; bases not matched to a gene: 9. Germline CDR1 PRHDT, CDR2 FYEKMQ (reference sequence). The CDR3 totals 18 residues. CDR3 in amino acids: CASSLVGTSGAYTDTQYF. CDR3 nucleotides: TGTGCCAGCAGCTTAGTAGGTACTAGCGGGGCATACACAGATACGCAGTATTTT.

This CDR3 reads CASSIATGSLSEAFF. The CDR3, as DNA: TGTGCCAGTAGTATAGCGACAGGTTCGTTGTCTGAAGCTTTCTTT. The J gene is TRBJ1-1, the V gene TRBV19, with a weak D call TRBD1 (6 bases). V lost 1 base to trimming and J lost 6 bases, with 15 bases between them. Germline CDR1 and CDR2: LNHDA and SQIVND (reference sequence). The CDR3 is 15 amino acids. Looking up the rest from reference TRBV19 and TRBJ1-1 gives the full variable domain: DGGITQSPKYLFRKEGQNVTLSCEQNLNHDAMYWYRQDPGQGLRLIYYSQIVNDFQKGDIAEGYSVSREKKESFPLTVTSAQKNPTAFYLCASSIATGSLSEAFFGQGTRLTVV.

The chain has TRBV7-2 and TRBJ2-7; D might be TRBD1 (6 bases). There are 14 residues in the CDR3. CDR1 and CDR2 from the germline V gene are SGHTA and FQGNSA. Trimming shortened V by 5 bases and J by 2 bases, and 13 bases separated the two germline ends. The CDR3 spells CASSQQGKAYEQYF. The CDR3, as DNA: TGTGCCAGCAGCCAACAGGGTAAAGCCTACGAGCAGTACTTC.

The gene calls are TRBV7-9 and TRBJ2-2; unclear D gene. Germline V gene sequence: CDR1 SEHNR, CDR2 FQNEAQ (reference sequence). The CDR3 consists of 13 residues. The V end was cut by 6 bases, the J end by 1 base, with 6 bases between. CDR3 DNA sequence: TGTGCCAGCAGTGATATGAACACCGGGGAGCTGTTTTTT. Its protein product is CASSDMNTGELFF.

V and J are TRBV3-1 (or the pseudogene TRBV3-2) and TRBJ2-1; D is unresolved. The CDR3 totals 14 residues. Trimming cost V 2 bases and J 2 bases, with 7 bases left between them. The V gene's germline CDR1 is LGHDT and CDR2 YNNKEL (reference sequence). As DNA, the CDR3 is TGTGCCAGCAGCCAATCTGGTCCCTACAATGAGCAGTTCTTC. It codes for CASSQSGPYNEQFF.

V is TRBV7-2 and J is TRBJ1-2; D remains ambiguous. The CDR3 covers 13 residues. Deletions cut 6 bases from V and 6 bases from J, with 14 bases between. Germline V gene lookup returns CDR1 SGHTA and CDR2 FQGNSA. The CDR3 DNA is TGTGCCAGCAGGCGCACGACATCGGATGGCTACACCTTC. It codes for CASRRTTSDGYTF. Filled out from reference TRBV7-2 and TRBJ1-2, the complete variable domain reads GAGVSQSPSNKVTEKGKDVELRCDPISGHTALYWYRQSLGQGLEFLIYFQGNSAPDKSGLPSDRFSAERTGGSVSTLTIQRTQQEDSAVYLCASRRTTSDGYTFGSGTRLTVV.

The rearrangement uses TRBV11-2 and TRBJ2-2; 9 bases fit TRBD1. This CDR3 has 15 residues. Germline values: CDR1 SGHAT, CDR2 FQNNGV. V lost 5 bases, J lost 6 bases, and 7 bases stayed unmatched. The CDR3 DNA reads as TGTGCCAGCAGCCAACAGGGGGCGCAGGCCGGGGAGCTGTTTTTT. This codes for CASSQQGAQAGELFF.